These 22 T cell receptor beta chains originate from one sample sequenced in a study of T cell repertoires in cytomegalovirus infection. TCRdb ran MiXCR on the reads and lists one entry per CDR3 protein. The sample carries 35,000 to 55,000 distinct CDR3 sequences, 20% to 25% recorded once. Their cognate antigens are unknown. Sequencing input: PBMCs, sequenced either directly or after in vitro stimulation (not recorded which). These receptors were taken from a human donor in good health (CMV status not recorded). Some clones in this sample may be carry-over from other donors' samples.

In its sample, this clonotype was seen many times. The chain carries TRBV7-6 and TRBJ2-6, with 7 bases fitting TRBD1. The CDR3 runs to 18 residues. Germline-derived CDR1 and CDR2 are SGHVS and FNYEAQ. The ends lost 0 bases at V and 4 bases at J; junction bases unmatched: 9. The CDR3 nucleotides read TGTGCCAGCAGCTTAGCTCTCCGACAGGGTACGGGGGCCAACGTCCTGACTTTC. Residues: CASSLALRQGTGANVLTF.

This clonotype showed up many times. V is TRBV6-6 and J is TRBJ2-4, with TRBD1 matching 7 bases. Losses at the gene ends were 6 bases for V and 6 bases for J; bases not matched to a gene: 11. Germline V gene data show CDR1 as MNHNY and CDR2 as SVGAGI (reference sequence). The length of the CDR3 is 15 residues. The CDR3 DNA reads TGTGCCAGCAGCTCAGTCACAGGGGCGCGAAACATTCAGTACTTC. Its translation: CASSSVTGARNIQYF.

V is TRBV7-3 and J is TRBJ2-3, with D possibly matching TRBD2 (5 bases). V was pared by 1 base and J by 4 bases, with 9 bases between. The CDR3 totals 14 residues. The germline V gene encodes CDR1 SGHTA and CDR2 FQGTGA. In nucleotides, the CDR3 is TGTGCCAGCAGCTTAAGGGTCGGGGCAGATACGCAGTATTTT. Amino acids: CASSLRVGADTQYF.

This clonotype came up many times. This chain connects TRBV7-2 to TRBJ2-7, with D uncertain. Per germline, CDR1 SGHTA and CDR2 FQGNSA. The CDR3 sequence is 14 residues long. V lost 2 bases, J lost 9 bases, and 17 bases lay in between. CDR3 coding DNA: TGTGCCAGCAGCTTATCCGGCGGAACCCAGAGGCAGTACTTC. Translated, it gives CASSLSGGTQRQYF.

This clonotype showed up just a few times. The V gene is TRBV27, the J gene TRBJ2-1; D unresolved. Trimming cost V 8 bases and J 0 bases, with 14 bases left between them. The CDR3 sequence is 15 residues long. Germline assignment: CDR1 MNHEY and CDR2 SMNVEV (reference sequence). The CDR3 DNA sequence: TGTGCCAGCTCTTCCCCCGGTAGCTCCTACAATGAGCAGTTCTTC. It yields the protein CASSSPGSSYNEQFF.

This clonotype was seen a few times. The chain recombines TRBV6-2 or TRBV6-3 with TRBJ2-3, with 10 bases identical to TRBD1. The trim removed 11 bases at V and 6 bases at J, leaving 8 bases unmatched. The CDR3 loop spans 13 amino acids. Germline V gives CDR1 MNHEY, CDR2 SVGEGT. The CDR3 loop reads CAARQGAGDTQYF. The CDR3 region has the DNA TGTGCCGCCAGACAGGGGGCAGGTGATACGCAGTATTTT.

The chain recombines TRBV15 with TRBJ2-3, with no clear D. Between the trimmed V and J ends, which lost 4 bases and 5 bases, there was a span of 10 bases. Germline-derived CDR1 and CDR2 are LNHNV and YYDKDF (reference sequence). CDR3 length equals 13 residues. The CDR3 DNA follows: TGTGCCACCAGCAAAAGAGGTGTAGATACGCAGTATTTT. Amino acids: CATSKRGVDTQYF. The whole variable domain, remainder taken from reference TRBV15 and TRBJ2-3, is DAMVIQNPRYQVTQFGKPVTLSCSQTLNHNVMYWYQQKSSQAPKLLFHYYDKDFNNEADTPDNFQSRRPNTSFCFLDIRSPGLGDTAMYLCATSKRGVDTQYFGPGTRLTVL.

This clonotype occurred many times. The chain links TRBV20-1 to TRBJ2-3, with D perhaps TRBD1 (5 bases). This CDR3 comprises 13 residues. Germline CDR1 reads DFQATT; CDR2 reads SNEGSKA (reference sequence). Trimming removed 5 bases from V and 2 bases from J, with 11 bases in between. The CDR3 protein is CSAGQGATDTQYF. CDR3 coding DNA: TGCAGTGCTGGCCAAGGGGCCACAGATACGCAGTATTTT.

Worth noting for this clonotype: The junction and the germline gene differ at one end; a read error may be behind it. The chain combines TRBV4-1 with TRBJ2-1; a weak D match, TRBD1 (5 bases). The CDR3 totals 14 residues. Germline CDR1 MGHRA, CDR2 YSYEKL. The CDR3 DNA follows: TGCGCCAGCAGCCAAGATCTAGTGGACAATGAGCAGTTCTTT. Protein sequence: CASSQDLVDNEQFF.

CDR3 sequence reads: CAISESGYEQYF. CDR3 coding DNA: TGTGCCATCAGTGAGTCGGGGTACGAGCAGTACTTC. This sequence joins TRBV10-3 and TRBJ2-7; no definite D call. Germline CDR1 reads ENHRY; CDR2 reads SYGVKD. CDR3 length: 12 residues. V lost 0 bases to trimming and J lost 4 bases, with 4 bases between them.

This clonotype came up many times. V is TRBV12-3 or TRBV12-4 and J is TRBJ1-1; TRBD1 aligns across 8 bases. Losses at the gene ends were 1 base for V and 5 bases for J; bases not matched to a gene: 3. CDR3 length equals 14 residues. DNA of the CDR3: TGTGCCAGCAGTTTAGGCAGGGGGCGGACTGAAGCTTTCTTT. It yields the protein CASSLGRGRTEAFF.

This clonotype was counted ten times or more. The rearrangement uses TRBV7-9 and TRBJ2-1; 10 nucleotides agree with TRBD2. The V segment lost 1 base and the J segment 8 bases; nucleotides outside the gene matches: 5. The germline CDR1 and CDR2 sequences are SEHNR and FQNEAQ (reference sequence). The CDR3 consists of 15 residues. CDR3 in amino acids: CASSLGPSGSYEQFF. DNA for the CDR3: TGTGCCAGCAGCTTAGGTCCTAGCGGGAGCTATGAGCAGTTCTTC.

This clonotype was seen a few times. CDR3 coding DNA: TGCAGTGCTGGGTTGCTGTCCGGAGGGGAGACCCAGTACTTC. Protein sequence: CSAGLLSGGETQYF. The V call is TRBV20-1, the J call TRBJ2-5, with D possibly TRBD2 on 6 matching bases. Germline V gene sequence: CDR1 DFQATT, CDR2 SNEGSKA (reference sequence). V lost 5 bases to trimming and J lost 5 bases, with 18 bases between them. CDR3 size: 14 residues.

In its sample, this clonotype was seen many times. CDR3 nucleotides: TGTGCCAGCAGCTTGGGGGCCCTCCTTTACGAGCAGTACTTC. Its translation is CASSLGALLYEQYF. V is TRBV7-2 and J is TRBJ2-7; D may be TRBD1 (6 bases). Germline V CDR1 and CDR2: SGHTA, FQGNSA. The CDR3 extends over 14 amino acids. The V and J ends lost 3 bases and 4 bases respectively, with 13 bases between them.

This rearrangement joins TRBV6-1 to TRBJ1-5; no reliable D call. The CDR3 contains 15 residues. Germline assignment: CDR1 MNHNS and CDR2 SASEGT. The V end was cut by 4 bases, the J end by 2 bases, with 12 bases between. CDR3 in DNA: TGTGCCAGCAGTGTCCACAGCTTGGGCAATCAGCCCCAGCATTTT. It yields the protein CASSVHSLGNQPQHF.

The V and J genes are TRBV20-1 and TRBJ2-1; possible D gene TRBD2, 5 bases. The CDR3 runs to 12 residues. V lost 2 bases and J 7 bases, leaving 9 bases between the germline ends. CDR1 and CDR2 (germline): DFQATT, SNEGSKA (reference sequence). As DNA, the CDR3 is TGCAGTGCTAGAAAACTAGAGAATGAGCAGTTCTTC. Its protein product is CSARKLENEQFF.

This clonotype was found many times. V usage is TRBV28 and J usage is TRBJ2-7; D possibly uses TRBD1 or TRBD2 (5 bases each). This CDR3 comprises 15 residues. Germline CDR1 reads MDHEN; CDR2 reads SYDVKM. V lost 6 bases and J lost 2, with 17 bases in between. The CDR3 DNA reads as TGTGCCAGCAGGAGGGGTGTGGCTGCCGCCTACGAGCAGTACTTC. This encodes CASRRGVAAAYEQYF.

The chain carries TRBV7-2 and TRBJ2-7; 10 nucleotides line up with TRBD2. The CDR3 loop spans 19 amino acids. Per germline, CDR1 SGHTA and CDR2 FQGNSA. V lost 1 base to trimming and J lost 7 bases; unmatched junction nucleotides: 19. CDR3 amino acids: CASSLGTPWTSGELGEQYV. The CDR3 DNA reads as TGTGCCAGCAGCTTAGGGACACCTTGGACTAGCGGAGAACTGGGGGAGCAGTACGTC.

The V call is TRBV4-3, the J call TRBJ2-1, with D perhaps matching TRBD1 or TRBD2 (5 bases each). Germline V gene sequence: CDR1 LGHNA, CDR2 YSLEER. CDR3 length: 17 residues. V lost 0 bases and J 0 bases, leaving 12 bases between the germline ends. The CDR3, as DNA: TGCGCCAGCAGCCAAGAGAGGGACGGAAGCTCCTACAATGAGCAGTTCTTC. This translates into CASSQERDGSSYNEQFF.

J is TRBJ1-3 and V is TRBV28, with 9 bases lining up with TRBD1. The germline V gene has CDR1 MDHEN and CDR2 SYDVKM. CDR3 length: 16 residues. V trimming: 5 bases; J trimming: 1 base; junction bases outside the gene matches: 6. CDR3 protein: CASSPRDRESGNTIYF. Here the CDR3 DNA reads TGTGCCAGCAGTCCCCGGGACAGGGAATCTGGAAACACCATATATTTT.

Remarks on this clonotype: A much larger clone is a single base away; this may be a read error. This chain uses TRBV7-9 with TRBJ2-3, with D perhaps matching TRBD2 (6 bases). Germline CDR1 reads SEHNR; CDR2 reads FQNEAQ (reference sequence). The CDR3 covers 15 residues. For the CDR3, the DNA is TGTGCCAGCAGCCCTGGCGGGGCCGGAACAGATACGCAGTGTTTT. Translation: CASSPGGAGTDTQCF.

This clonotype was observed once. CDR3 sequence reads: CASSLVHPDGGYTF. The CDR3 region has the DNA TGTGCCAGCAGCTTGGTTCACCCGGACGGTGGCTACACCTTC. V gene TRBV7-2 combines with J gene TRBJ1-2; D unresolved. Trimming took off 3 bases at V and 7 bases at J, with 15 bases between the two ends. The CDR3 length is 14 residues. In germline, CDR1 is SGHTA, CDR2 FQGNSA.